This T cell receptor beta chain appears in the sequencing data of a study of spatial heterogeneity in lung cancer. The study's findings and limits: Mutation counts in tumors were tracked by counts of expanded intratumoral alpha and beta TCRs.

Unique molecular identifiers tagged every individual TCR cDNA molecule. MiXCR, applied by TCRdb to the 5' RACE reads, yields one record per CDR3 protein. Among more than 20,000 distinct CDR3 sequences listed, approximately 15% were seen once. Noted time point: sample taken at primary tumor resection. The authors sequenced whole RNA from tumor, nontumor lung or frozen PBMC without sorting. In its sample, this clonotype was seen a few times. Its cognate antigen is unknown. Here the sequenced sample was lung tumor tissue, taken at surgery. The sequence came from a female donor with early-stage non-small cell lung cancer.

In DNA form, the CDR3 reads TGTGCCAGCAGTGAAGTAGCGGCTAGCTCCTACGAGCAGTACTTC. Encoded protein: CASSEVAASSYEQYF. The chain employs TRBV2 and TRBJ2-7, with a possible D match to TRBD2 (6 bases). V lost 1 base and J lost 0, with 10 bases in between. Per germline, CDR1 SNHLY and CDR2 FYNNEI. The CDR3 is 15 amino acids.